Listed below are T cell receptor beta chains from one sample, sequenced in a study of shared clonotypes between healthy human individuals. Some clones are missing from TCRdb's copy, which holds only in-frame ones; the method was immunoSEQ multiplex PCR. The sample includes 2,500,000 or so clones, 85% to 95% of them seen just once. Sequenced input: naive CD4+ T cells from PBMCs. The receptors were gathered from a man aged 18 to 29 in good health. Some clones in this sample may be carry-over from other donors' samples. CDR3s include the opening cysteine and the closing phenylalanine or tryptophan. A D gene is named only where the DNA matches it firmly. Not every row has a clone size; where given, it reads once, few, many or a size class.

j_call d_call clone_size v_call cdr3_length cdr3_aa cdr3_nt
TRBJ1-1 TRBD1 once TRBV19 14 CASGQGGGNTEAFF TGTGCCAGTGGACAGGGAGGTGGGAACACTGAAGCTTTCTTT
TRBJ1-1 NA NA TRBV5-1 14 CASSPHEIVAEAFF TGCGCCAGCAGTCCTCACGAAATAGTCGCTGAAGCTTTCTTT
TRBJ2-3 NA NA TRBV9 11 CASSLTDTQYF TGTGCCAGCAGCCTCACAGATACGCAGTATTTT
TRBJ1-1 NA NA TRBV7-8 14 CASSSDSAGTEAFF TGTGCCAGCAGTTCGGACTCAGCGGGCACTGAAGCTTTCTTT
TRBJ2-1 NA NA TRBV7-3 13 CASSLMFRGEQFF TGTGCCAGCAGCTTAATGTTCAGAGGTGAGCAGTTCTTC
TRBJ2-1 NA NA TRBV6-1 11 CASSIKFEQFF TGTGCCAGCAGTATAAAGTTTGAGCAGTTCTTC
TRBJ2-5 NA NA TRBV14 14 CASSQVSVGETQYF TGTGCCAGCAGCCAAGTTTCTGTCGGGGAGACCCAGTACTTC
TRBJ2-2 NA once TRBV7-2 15 CASSKRQVNTGELFF TGTGCCAGCAGCAAAAGACAGGTGAACACCGGGGAGCTGTTTTTT
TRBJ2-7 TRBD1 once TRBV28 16 CASSSNGQGTPGEQYF TGTGCCAGCAGCTCCAACGGACAGGGGACCCCGGGGGAGCAGTACTTC
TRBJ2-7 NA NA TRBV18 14 CASSPLGTTYEQYF TGTGCCAGCTCACCACTCGGTACCACCTACGAGCAGTACTTC
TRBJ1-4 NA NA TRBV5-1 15 CASSLGWRAPEKLFF TGCGCCAGCAGCTTGGGTTGGAGGGCTCCTGAAAAACTGTTTTTT
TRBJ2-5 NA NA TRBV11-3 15 CASSLGLTGQETQYF TGTGCCAGCAGCTTAGGGTTGACCGGGCAAGAGACCCAGTACTTC
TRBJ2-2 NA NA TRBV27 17 CASSALTWWGEAGELFF TGTGCCAGCAGCGCCCTTACATGGTGGGGAGAGGCCGGGGAGCTGTTTTTT
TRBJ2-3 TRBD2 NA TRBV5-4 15 CASSLGGSSTDTQYF TGTGCCAGCAGCTTGGGCGGGAGTAGCACAGATACGCAGTATTTT
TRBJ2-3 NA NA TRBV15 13 CATSRDLVDTQYF TGTGCCACCAGCAGAGACCTCGTGGATACGCAGTATTTT
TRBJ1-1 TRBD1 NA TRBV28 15 CASSPMDRGATEAFF TGTGCCAGCAGTCCGATGGACAGGGGGGCCACTGAAGCTTTCTTT
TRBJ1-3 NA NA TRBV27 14 CASSSTRIGNTIYF TGTGCCAGCAGTTCCACCCGCATTGGAAACACCATATATTTT
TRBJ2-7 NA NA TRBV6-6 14 CASSLEGPTYEQYF TGTGCCAGCAGTTTGGAGGGCCCCACCTACGAGCAGTACTTC
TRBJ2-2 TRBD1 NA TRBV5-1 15 CASSLADRVSGELFF TGCGCCAGCAGCTTGGCCGACAGGGTCTCCGGGGAGCTGTTTTTT
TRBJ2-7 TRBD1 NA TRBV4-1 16 CASSQDFGTEAYEQYF TGCGCCAGCAGCCAAGATTTCGGGACAGAAGCCTACGAGCAGTACTTC
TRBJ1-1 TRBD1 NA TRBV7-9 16 CASRDENRGKNTEAFF TGTGCCAGCAGAGACGAAAACAGGGGAAAGAACACTGAAGCTTTCTTT
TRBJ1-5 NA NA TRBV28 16 CASSLLDRTSNQPQHF TGTGCCAGCAGTTTATTGGACAGAACGAGCAATCAGCCCCAGCATTTT
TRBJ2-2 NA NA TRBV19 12 CASSFRDGELFF TGTGCCAGTTCCTTTAGAGACGGGGAGCTGTTTTTT
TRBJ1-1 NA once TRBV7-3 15 CASSLTHSENTEAFF TGTGCCAGCAGCTTAACGCACAGCGAGAACACTGAAGCTTTCTTT
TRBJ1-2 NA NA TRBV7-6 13 CASSRRQTDGYTF TGTGCCAGCAGCCGCAGACAGACCGATGGCTACACCTTC